This TCR beta chain was observed in a study of type 1 and type 2 diabetes patients. About the research overall: Magnetic bead positive selection isolated CD4+ or CD8+ T cells from PBMCs. Study results and limitations: Groups were not age- or gender-matched, which may bias interpretation.

Amplification started from genomic DNA. Multiplex PCR with 30 forward and 13 reverse primers amplified the TCR beta CDR3. TCRdb processed the multiplex PCR reads anew with MiXCR; each CDR3 protein has one entry. The table lists 250,000 or so distinct CDR3 sequences, roughly 50% of them singletons. Each diabetic donor fulfilled classification criteria for either type 1 or type 2. This CDR3 has 15 residues. The V gene's germline CDR1 is MNHEY and CDR2 SVGAGI. Trimming at V came to 6 bases and at J to 4 bases, leaving 5 bases not matched to a gene. Notes on this clonotype: The antigen is not known.

The receptor's source is a man aged 18 to 30 with type 2 diabetes. The chain recombines TRBV6-5 with TRBJ2-6, with TRBD1 matching over 8 bases. Sequences were obtained from peripheral blood mononuclear cells (PBMCs). CDR3 coding DNA: TGTGCCAGCAGCGCCACAGGGGGAGGGGCCAACGTCCTGACTTTC. This codes for CASSATGGGANVLTF.